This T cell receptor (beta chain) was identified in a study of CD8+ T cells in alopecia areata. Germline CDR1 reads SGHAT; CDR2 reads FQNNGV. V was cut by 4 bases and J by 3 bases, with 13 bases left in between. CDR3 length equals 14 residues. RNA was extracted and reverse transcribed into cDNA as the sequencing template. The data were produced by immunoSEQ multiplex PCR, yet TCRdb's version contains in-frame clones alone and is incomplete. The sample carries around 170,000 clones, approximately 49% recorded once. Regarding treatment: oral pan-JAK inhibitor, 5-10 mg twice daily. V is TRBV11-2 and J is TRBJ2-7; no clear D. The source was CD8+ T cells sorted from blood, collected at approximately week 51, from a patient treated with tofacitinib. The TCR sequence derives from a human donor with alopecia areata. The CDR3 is CASSSRVGSYEQYF. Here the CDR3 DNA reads TGTGCCAGCAGCTCAAGAGTAGGCAGCTACGAGCAGTACTTC.